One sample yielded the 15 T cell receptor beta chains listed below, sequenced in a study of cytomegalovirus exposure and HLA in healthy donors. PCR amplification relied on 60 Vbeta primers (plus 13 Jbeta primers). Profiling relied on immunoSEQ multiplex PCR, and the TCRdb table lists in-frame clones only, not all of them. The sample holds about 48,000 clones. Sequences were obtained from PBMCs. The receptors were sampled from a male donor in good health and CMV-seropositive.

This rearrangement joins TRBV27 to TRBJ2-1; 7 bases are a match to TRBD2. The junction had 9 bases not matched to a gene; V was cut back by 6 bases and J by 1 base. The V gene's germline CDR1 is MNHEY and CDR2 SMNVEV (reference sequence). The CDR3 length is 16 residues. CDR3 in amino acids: CASRPVVRGSYNEQFF. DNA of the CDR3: TGTGCCAGCAGACCTGTCGTGCGGGGGTCCTACAATGAGCAGTTCTTC.

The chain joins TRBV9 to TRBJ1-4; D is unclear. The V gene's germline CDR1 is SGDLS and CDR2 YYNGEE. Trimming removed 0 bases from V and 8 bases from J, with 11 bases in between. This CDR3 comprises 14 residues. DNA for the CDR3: TGTGCCAGCAGCGTAGGAGCAGGAGGGGAAAAACTGTTTTTT. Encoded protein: CASSVGAGGEKLFF.

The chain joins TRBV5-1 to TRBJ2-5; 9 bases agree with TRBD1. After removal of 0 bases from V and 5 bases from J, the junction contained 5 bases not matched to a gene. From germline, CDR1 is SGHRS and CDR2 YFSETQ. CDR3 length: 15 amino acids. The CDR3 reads CASSLGDGQGETQYF. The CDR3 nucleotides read TGCGCCAGCAGCTTGGGGGATGGACAGGGGGAGACCCAGTACTTC.

DNA for the CDR3: TGTGCCAGTAGGCAGGGGTCGGTCACTGAAGCTTTCTTT. It yields the protein CASRQGSVTEAFF. The rearrangement links TRBV19 to TRBJ1-1; D possibly corresponds to TRBD1 (6 bases). CDR1 LNHDA and CDR2 SQIVND come from the germline V gene (reference sequence). This CDR3 is 13 amino acids long. V gave up 6 bases and J gave up 4 bases, with 12 bases separating them.

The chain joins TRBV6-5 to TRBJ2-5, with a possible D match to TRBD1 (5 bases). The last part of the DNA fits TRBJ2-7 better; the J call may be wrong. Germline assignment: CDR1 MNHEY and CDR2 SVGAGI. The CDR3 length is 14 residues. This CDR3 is CASSSTVESYEQYF. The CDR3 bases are TGTGCCAGCAGCTCGACAGTGGAATCCTACGAGCAGTACTTC.

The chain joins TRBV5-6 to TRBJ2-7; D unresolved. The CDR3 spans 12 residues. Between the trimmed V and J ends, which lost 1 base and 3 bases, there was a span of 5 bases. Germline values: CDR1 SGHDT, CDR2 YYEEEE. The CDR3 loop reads CASSLNSYEQYF. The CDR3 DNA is TGTGCCAGCAGCTTGAACAGCTACGAGCAGTACTTC.

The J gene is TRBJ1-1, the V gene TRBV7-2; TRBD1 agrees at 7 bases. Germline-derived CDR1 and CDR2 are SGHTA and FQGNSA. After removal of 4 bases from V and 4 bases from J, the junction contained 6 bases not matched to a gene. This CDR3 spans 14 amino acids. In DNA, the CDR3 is TGTGCCAGCAGCTCCACAGGGGCGGCCACTGAAGCTTTCTTT. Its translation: CASSSTGAATEAFF.

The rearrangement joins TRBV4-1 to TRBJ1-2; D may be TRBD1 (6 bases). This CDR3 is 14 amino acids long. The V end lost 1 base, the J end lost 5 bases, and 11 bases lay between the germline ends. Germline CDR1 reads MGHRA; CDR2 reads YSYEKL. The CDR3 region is CASSQGGGSYGYTF. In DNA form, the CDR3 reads TGCGCCAGCAGCCAAGGAGGGGGATCTTATGGCTACACCTTC.

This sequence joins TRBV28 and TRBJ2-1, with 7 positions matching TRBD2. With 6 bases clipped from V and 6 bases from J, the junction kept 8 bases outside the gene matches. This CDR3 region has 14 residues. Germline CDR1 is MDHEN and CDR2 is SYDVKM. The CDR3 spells CASRVRGLRNEQFF. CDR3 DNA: TGTGCCAGCAGGGTACGGGGACTACGCAATGAGCAGTTCTTC.

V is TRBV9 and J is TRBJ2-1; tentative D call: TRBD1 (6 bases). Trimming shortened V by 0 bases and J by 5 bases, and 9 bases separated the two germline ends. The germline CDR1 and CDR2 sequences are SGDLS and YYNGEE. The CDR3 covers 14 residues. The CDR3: CASSVGRGNNEQFF. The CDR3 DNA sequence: TGTGCCAGCAGCGTAGGAAGGGGGAACAATGAGCAGTTCTTC. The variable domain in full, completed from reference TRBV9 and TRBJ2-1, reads DSGVTQTPKHLITATGQRVTLRCSPRSGDLSVYWYQQSLDQGLQFLIQYYNGEERAKGNILERFSAQQFPDLHSELNLSSLELGDSALYFCASSVGRGNNEQFFGPGTRLTVL.

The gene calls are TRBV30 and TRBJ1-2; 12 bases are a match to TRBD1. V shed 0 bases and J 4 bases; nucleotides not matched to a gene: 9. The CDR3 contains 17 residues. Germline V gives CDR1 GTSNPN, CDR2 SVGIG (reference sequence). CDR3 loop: CAWSVPAGTGGLYGYTF. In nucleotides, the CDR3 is TGTGCCTGGAGTGTACCAGCCGGGACAGGGGGCCTCTATGGCTACACCTTC.

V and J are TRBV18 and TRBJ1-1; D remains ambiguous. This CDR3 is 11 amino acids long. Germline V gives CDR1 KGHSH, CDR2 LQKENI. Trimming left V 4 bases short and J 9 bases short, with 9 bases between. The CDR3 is CASSRSGKAFF. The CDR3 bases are TGTGCCAGCTCACGCTCAGGAAAAGCTTTCTTT.

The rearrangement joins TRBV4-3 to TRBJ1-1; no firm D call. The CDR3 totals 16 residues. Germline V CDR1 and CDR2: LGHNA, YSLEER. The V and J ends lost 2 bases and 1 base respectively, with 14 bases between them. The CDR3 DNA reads TGCGCCAGCAGCCAATTGGGAGAAATCACGAACACTGAAGCTTTCTTT. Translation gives CASSQLGEITNTEAFF.

The CDR3 is CASSLQGVNTEAFF. The CDR3 bases are TGTGCCAGCAGCTTGCAGGGTGTGAACACTGAAGCTTTCTTT. This chain connects TRBV5-5 to TRBJ1-1, with D possibly matching TRBD1 (5 bases). V lost 1 base and J 0 bases, leaving 7 bases between the germline ends. Germline assignment: CDR1 SGHKS and CDR2 YYEKEE (reference sequence). The CDR3 length is 14 residues.

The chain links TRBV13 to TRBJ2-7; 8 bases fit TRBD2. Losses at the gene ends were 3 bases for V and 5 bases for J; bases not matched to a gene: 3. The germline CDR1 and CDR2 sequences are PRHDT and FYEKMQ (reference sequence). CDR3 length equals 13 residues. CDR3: CASSLRGAHEQYF. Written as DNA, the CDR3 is TGTGCCAGCAGCTTGCGGGGGGCTCACGAGCAGTACTTC.